A single sample is the source of the 14 T cell receptor beta chains below, sequenced in a study of somatic mutations in cytotoxic T cells in rheumatoid arthritis. Some clones are missing from TCRdb's copy, which holds only in-frame ones; the method was immunoSEQ multiplex PCR. The sample has 20,000 to 25,000 clones, roughly 80% seen once; the top ten hold more than 3.5%. The sample was CD8+ T cells sorted from blood. These receptors originate from an adult with rheumatoid arthritis.

The gene calls are TRBV5-4 and TRBJ2-2; the D gene is possibly TRBD1 (6 bases). Looked up from germline, CDR1 is SGHNT and CDR2 is YYREEE (reference sequence). The CDR3 spans 13 residues. The germline V and J ends were trimmed by 5 bases and 4 bases, with 9 bases remaining between them. Written as DNA, the CDR3 is TGTGCCAGCAGGCGCAGGGGCACCGGGGAGCTGTTTTTT. Translated, it gives CASRRRGTGELFF.

The genes are TRBV1 and TRBJ2-5; the table's D call of TRBD2 was not tested on the DNA. TRBV1 is annotated as a pseudogene. The CDR3 runs 17 residues. The CDR3 region has the DNA TGCACCAGCAGCCAAGATAGGCGTAGCGCCCTAAGGTCAACCCAGTACTTC. It translates to CTSSQDRRSALRSTQYF.

The chain links TRBV6-5 to TRBJ2-1; 7 bases match TRBD1. This CDR3 is 14 amino acids long. Trimming at V came to 8 bases and at J to 8 bases, leaving 12 bases not matched to a gene. Germline CDR1 MNHEY, CDR2 SVGAGI. In DNA form, the CDR3 reads TGTGCCAGCTCCCCGACAGGGTGGTCTGATGAGCAGTTCTTC. Translation: CASSPTGWSDEQFF.

J is TRBJ2-3 and V is TRBV7-2; D gene uncertain. The CDR3 spans 16 residues. Trimming removed 5 bases at V and 0 bases at J, with 15 bases between. From germline, CDR1 is SGHTA and CDR2 FQGNSA. The CDR3 loop reads CASSQIVLKSTDTQYF. The CDR3 nucleotides are TGTGCCAGCAGCCAAATAGTCCTCAAGAGCACAGATACGCAGTATTTT.

The chain couples TRBV7-6 to TRBJ2-7; D call uncertain. Germline CDR1 SGHVS, CDR2 FNYEAQ. CDR3 size: 13 residues. The V end was cut by 2 bases, the J end by 3 bases, with 8 bases between. In DNA, the CDR3 is TGTGCCAGCAGCTTAAACACCTACTACGAGCAGTACTTC. Its translation: CASSLNTYYEQYF.

This clone occurred a few times. This chain uses TRBV6-1 with TRBJ2-7; a possible D gene is TRBD1 (6 bases). V was clipped by 2 bases and J by 0 bases, with 8 bases between them. This CDR3 is built from 14 residues. Per germline, CDR1 MNHNS and CDR2 SASEGT. The CDR3 DNA reads TGTGCCAGCAGTGAACGGACAGTCTCCTACGAGCAGTACTTC. It codes for CASSERTVSYEQYF.

This clone was detected a few times. This rearrangement joins TRBV5-4 to TRBJ1-6, with a weak D call TRBD1 (5 bases). Germline loops: CDR1 SGHNT, CDR2 YYREEE (reference sequence). V was pared by 4 bases and J by 3 bases, with 17 bases between. The CDR3 spans 17 residues. The CDR3 DNA reads TGTGCCAGCAGCCCCGCTCAGGGTTTCAACTATAATTCACCCCTCCACTTT. Residues: CASSPAQGFNYNSPLHF.

This clone showed up just a few times. The chain carries TRBV7-3 and TRBJ2-6; 10 bases fit TRBD2. The germline V gene encodes CDR1 SGHTA and CDR2 FQGTGA. With V trimmed by 1 base and J by 9 bases, 6 bases remained unmatched. The CDR3 totals 16 residues. The CDR3 DNA reads TGTGCCAGCAGCTTAATAGCTAGCGGGGGCTACAACGTCCTGACTTTC. It encodes CASSLIASGGYNVLTF.

The CDR3 spells CASSQGPGQGLRGGELFF. The CDR3 DNA follows: TGCGCCAGCAGCCAAGGACCGGGACAGGGCCTCCGGGGCGGGGAGCTGTTTTTT. The chain couples TRBV4-1 to TRBJ2-2; 9 bases are shared with TRBD1. The CDR3 consists of 18 residues. Trimming took 1 base from V and 7 from J; bases not matched to a gene: 13. Germline V gene sequence: CDR1 MGHRA, CDR2 YSYEKL.

The chain has TRBV5-6 and TRBJ2-2; TRBD2 matches 8 bases. CDR3 length equals 15 residues. CDR1 and CDR2 from the germline V gene are SGHDT and YYEEEE. Losses at the gene ends were 4 bases for V and 4 bases for J; bases not matched to a gene: 6. The CDR3 is CASSPTSDSTGELFF. The CDR3 DNA sequence: TGTGCCAGCAGCCCGACTAGCGACTCCACCGGGGAGCTGTTTTTT.

The chain joins TRBV4-1 to TRBJ2-1; no clear D. The CDR3 is 12 amino acids. Germline CDR1 reads MGHRA; CDR2 reads YSYEKL. V gave up 3 bases and J gave up 3 bases, with 3 bases separating them. This CDR3 reads CASSHLYNEQFF. The CDR3 region has the DNA TGCGCCAGCAGCCACCTCTACAATGAGCAGTTCTTC.

The V call is TRBV13, the J call TRBJ1-1; D remains ambiguous. The germline V gene encodes CDR1 PRHDT and CDR2 FYEKMQ (reference sequence). This CDR3 comprises 14 residues. V lost 0 bases and J 2 bases, leaving 7 bases between the germline ends. This CDR3 reads CASSLGLGNTEAFF. For the CDR3, the DNA is TGTGCCAGCAGCTTAGGGTTAGGTAACACTGAAGCTTTCTTT.

V gene TRBV7-2 combines with J gene TRBJ2-1, with a weak D call TRBD2 (6 bases). Germline V gives CDR1 SGHTA, CDR2 FQGNSA. This CDR3 spans 11 amino acids. The ends were cut back, 5 bases at V and 10 bases at J, with 9 bases in the middle. The CDR3 DNA is TGTGCCAGCAGCGCGGGGAGCGAGCAGTTCTTC. The encoded protein is CASSAGSEQFF.

This sequence joins TRBV2 and TRBJ2-2, with TRBD2 matching over 7 bases. This CDR3 region has 12 residues. Trimming removed 8 bases from V and 8 bases from J; junction bases left unmatched: 5. Germline V gene sequence: CDR1 SNHLY, CDR2 FYNNEI. CDR3 region: CASVGGGGELFF. CDR3 nucleotides: TGTGCCAGCGTTGGCGGGGGAGGGGAGCTGTTTTTT.